The sequence of this T cell receptor beta chain was determined in a study of radiotherapy plus CTLA-4 blockade in lung cancer. Across the study: Around 18% of patients responded objectively, and 25% to 40% achieved disease control.

Assay used: immunoSEQ multiplex PCR; TCRdb lists only in-frame clones, some missing. The data contain 45,000 or so clones, around 76% of them seen just once; the ten biggest clones take up 8.3%. The study, taken as a whole, reports: Once radiotherapy plus ipilimumab had been given, TCR clones derived from tumor expanded in blood. Dynamics of early blood T cell clones, together with interferon-beta, were reportedly the best predictors of response.

Germline V gene lookup returns CDR1 SGHTA and CDR2 FQGNSA. The ends lost 5 bases at V and 6 bases at J; junction bases unmatched: 6. This CDR3 spans 14 amino acids. On this clone: Its matching antigen is unknown.

CTLA-4 blockade using ipilimumab, together with focal radiation, was received by patients with chemo-refractory metastatic non-small-cell lung cancer. This sample comprised peripheral blood, obtained from a patient treated with radiotherapy plus ipilimumab. V gene TRBV7-2 combines with J gene TRBJ1-5; 8 bases line up with TRBD1. The receptor was isolated from a human donor with non-small cell lung cancer who had stable disease on radiotherapy plus ipilimumab. CDR3: CASSPGQGGQPQHF. The CDR3 region has the DNA TGTGCCAGCAGCCCCGGACAGGGAGGTCAGCCCCAGCATTTT.